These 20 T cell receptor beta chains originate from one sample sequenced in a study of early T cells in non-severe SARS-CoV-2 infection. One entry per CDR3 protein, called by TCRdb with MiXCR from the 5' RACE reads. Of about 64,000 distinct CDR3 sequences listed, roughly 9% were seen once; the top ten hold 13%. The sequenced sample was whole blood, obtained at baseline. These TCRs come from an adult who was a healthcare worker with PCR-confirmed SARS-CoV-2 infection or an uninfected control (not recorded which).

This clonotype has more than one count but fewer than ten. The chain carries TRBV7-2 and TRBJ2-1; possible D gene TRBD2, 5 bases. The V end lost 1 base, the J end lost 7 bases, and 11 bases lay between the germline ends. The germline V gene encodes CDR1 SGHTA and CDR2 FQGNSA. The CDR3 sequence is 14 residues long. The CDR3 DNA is TGTGCCAGCAGCTTAGATCTGGGAGTGAATGAGCAGTTCTTC. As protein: CASSLDLGVNEQFF.

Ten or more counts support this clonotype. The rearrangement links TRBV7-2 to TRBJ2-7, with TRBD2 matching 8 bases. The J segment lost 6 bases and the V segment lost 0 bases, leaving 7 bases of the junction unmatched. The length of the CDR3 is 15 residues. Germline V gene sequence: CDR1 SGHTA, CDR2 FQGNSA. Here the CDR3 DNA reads TGTGCCAGCAGCTTAGCATACGGGAGGGCCTCCGAGCAGTACTTC. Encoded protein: CASSLAYGRASEQYF.

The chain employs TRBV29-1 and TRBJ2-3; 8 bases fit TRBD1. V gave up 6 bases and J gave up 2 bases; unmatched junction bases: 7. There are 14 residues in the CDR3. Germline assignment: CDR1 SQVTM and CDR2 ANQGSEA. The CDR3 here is CSVGQGTVTDTQYF. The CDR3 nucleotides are TGCAGCGTAGGACAGGGCACCGTCACAGATACGCAGTATTTT.

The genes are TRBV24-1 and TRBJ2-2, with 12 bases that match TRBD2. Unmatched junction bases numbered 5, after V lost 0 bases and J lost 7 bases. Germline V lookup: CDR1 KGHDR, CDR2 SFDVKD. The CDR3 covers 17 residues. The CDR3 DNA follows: TGTGCCACCAGTGATTTGCTAGCGGGAGGGCCTGACGGGGAGCTGTTTTTT. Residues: CATSDLLAGGPDGELFF.

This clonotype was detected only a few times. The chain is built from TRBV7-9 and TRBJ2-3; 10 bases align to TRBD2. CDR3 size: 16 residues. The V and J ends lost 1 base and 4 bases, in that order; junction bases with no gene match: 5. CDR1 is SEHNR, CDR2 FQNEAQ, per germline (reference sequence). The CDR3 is CASSLGLAGVPDTQYF. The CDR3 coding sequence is TGTGCCAGCAGCTTAGGTCTAGCGGGAGTCCCAGATACGCAGTATTTT.

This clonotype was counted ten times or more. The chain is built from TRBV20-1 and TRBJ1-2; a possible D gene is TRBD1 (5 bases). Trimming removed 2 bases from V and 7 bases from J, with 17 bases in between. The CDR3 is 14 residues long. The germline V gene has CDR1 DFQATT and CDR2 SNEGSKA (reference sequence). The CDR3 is CSARPPGGPSGYTF. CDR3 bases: TGCAGTGCTAGACCCCCCGGGGGTCCCTCTGGCTACACCTTC.

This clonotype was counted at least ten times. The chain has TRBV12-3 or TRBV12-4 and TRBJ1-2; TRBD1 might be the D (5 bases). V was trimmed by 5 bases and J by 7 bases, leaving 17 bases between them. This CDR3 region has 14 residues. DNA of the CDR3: TGTGCCAGCAGTCCGAACACACTCCAGGGTGGCTACACCTTC. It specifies CASSPNTLQGGYTF.

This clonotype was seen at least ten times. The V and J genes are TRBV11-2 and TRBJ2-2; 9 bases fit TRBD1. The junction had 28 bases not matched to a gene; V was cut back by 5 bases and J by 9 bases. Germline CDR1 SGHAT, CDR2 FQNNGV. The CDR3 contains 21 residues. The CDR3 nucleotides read TGTGCCAGCAGCCATTTATCGGGACAGGGAATATCCTCCCGTGCGCGCCGGGAGCTGTTTTTT. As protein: CASSHLSGQGISSRARRELFF.

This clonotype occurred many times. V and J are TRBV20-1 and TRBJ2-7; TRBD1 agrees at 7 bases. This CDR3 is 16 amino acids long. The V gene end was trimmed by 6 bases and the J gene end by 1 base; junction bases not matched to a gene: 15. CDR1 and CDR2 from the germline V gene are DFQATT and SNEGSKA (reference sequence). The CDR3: CSASLLKGAISYEQYF. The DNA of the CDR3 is TGCAGTGCCTCCCTATTAAAGGGGGCTATATCCTACGAGCAGTACTTC.

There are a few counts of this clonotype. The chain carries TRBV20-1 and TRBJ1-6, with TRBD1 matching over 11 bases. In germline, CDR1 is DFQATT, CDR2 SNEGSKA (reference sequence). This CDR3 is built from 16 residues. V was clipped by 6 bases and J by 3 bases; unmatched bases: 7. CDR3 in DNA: TGCAGTGCCGAGACCGGGACAGGGGGCTATAATTCACCCCTCCACTTT. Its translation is CSAETGTGGYNSPLHF.

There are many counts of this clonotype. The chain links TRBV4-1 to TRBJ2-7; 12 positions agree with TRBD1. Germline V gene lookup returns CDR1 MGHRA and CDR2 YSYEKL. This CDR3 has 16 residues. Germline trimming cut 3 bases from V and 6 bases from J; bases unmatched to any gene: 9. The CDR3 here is CASSHTGGTGGPEQYF. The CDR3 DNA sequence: TGCGCCAGCAGCCATACGGGTGGGACAGGGGGCCCCGAGCAGTACTTC.

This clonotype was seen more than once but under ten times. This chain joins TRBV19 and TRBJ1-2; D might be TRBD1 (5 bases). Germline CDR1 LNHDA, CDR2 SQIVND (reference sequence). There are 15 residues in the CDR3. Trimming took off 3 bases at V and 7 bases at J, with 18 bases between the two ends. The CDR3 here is CASSILTQGASGYTF. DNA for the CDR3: TGTGCCAGTAGTATTTTAACGCAGGGAGCGAGTGGCTACACCTTC.

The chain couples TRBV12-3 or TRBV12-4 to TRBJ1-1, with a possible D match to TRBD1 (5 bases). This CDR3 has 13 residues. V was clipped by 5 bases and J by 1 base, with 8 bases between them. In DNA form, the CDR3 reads TGTGCCAGCAGTCTCCAGGGGAACACTGAAGCTTTCTTT. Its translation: CASSLQGNTEAFF.

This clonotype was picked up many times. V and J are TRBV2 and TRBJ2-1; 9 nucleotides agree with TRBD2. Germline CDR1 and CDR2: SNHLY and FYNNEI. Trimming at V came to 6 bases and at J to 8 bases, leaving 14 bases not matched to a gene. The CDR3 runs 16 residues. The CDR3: CASRGFNMLAGDEQFF. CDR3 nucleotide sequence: TGTGCCAGCAGAGGGTTCAATATGTTAGCGGGAGATGAGCAGTTCTTC.

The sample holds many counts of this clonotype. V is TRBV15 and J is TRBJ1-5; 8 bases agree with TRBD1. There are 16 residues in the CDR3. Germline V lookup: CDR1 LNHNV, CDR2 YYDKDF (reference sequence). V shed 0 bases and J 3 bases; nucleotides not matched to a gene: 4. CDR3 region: CATSRDRTGFNQPQHF. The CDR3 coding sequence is TGTGCCACCAGCAGAGATCGGACAGGGTTCAATCAGCCCCAGCATTTT.

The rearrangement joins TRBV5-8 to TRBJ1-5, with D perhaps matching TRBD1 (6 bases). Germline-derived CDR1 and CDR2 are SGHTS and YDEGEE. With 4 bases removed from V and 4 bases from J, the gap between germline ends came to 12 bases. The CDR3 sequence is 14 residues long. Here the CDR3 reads CASSQGIGNQPQHF. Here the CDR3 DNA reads TGTGCCAGCAGCCAGGGGATAGGAAATCAGCCCCAGCATTTT.

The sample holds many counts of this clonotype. The CDR3 spells CASSSPRSQAHFSGANVLTF. The CDR3 nucleotides are TGTGCCAGCAGTTCCCCAAGGTCCCAAGCCCATTTCTCTGGGGCCAACGTCCTGACTTTC. The chain recombines TRBV28 with TRBJ2-6; no firm D call. From germline, CDR1 is MDHEN and CDR2 SYDVKM. This CDR3 region has 20 residues. Trimming left V 4 bases short and J 0 bases short, with 22 bases between.

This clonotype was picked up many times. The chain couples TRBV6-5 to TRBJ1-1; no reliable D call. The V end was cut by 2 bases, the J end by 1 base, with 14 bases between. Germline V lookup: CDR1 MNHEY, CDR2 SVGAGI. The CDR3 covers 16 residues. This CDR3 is CASSYRTAGQNTEAFF. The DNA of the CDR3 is TGTGCCAGCAGTTACCGTACGGCAGGTCAGAACACTGAAGCTTTCTTT.

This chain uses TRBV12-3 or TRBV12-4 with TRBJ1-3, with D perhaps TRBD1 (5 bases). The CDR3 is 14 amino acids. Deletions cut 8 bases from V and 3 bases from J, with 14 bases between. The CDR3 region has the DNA TGTGCCAGCTCTCGGGGGGAGCATGGAAACACCATATATTTT. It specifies CASSRGEHGNTIYF.

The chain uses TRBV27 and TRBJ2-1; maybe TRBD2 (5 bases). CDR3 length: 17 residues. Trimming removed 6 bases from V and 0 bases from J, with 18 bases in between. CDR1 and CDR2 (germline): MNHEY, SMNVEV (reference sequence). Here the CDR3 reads CASSPGERDHSYNEQFF. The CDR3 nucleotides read TGTGCCAGCAGCCCTGGGGAGCGCGATCACTCCTACAATGAGCAGTTCTTC.